This TCR beta chain was retrieved from a study of CD8 T cells in Susac syndrome. CDR3 length: 12 amino acids. From germline, CDR1 is SGHNT and CDR2 YYREEE (reference sequence). V lost 7 bases and J 5 bases, leaving 10 bases between the germline ends. Reverse transcription used about 0.5 to 1 ug RNA and random hexamers. A single record per CDR3 protein comes from TCRdb applying MiXCR to the immunoSEQ multiplex PCR reads. The top ten clones hold about 0.12% of a sample with around 200,000 distinct CDR3 sequences, roughly nine tenths of them seen once. The TCR was taken from a human donor with multiple sclerosis. What was sequenced was CD8+ T cells from PBMCs. The chain carries TRBV5-4 and TRBJ2-1; no firm D call. This CDR3 is CASSGMDNEQFF. The CDR3 DNA sequence: TGTGCCAGCTCTGGAATGGACAATGAGCAGTTCTTC.